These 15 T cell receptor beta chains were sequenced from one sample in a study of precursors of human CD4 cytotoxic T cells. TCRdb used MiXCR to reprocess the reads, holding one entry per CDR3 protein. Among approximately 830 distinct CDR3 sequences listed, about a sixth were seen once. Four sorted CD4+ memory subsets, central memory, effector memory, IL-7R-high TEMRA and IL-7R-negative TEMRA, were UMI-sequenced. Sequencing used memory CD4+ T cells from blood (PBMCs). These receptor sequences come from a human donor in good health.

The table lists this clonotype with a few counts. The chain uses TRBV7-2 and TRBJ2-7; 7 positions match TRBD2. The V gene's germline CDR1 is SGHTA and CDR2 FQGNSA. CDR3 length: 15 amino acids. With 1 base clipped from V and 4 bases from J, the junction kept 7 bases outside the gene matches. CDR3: CASSLERDTPYEQYF. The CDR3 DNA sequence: TGTGCCAGCAGCTTAGAGCGGGATACACCATACGAGCAGTACTTC. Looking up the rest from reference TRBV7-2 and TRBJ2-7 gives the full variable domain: GAGVSQSPSNKVTEKGKDVELRCDPISGHTALYWYRQSLGQGLEFLIYFQGNSAPDKSGLPSDRFSAERTGGSVSTLTIQRTQQEDSAVYLCASSLERDTPYEQYFGPGTRLTVT.

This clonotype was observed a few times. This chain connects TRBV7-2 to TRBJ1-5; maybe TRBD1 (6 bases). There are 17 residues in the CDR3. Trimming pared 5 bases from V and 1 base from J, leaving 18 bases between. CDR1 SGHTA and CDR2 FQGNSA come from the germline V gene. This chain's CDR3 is CASSIYPGTSSNQPQHF. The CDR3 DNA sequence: TGTGCCAGCAGCATATACCCCGGGACATCAAGCAATCAGCCCCAGCATTTT.

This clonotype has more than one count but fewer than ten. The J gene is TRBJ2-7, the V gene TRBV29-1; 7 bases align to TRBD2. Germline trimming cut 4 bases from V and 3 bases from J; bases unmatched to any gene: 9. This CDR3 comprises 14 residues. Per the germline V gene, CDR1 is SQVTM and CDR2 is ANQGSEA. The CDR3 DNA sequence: TGCAGCGTTGTCGCGCTAGCGGAGCACTACGAGCAGTACTTC. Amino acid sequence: CSVVALAEHYEQYF.

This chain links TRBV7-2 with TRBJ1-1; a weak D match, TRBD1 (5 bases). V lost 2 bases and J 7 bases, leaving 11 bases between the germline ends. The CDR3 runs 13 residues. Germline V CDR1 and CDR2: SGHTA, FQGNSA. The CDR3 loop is CASSLSGGGEAFF. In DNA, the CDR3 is TGTGCCAGCAGCTTAAGTGGCGGGGGTGAAGCTTTCTTT.

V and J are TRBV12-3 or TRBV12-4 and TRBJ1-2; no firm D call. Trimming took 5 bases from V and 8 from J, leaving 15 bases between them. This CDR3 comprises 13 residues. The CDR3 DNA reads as TGTGCCAGCAGTCCATGGGGTGTGGGAGGCTACACCTTC. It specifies CASSPWGVGGYTF.

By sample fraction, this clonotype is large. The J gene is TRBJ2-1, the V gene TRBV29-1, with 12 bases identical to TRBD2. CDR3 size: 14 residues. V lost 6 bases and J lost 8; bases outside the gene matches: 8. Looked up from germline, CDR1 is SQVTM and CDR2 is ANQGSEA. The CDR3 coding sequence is TGCAGCGTGCGGACTAGCGGGAATCAGCATGAGCAGTTCTTC. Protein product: CSVRTSGNQHEQFF.

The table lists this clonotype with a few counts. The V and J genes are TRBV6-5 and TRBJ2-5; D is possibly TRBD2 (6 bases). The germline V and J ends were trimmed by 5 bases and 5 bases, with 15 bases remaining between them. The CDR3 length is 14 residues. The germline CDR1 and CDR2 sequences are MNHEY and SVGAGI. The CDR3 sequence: CASSTQTSSETQYF. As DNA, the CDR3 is TGTGCCAGCAGTACCCAGACTAGTTCGGAGACCCAGTACTTC.

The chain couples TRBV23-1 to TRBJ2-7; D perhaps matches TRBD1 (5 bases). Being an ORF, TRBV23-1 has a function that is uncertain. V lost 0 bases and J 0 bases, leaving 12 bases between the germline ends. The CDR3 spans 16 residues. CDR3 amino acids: CASSQSIKDTSYEQYF. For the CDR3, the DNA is TGCGCCAGCAGTCAATCGATAAAGGACACCTCCTACGAGCAGTACTTC.

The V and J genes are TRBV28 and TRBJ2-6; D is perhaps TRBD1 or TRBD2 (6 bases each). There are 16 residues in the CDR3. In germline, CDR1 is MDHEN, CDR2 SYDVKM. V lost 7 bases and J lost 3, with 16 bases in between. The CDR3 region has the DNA TGTGCCAGCACCAAGGGGGGATCCTTTGGGGCCAACGTCCTGACTTTC. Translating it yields CASTKGGSFGANVLTF.

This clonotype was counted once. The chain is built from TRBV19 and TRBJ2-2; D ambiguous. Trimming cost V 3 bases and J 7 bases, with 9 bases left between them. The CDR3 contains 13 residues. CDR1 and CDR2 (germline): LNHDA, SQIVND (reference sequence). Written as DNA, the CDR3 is TGTGCCAGTAGTATTAGGGATTACGGGGAGCTGTTTTTT. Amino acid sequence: CASSIRDYGELFF. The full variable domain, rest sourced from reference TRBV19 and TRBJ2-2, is DGGITQSPKYLFRKEGQNVTLSCEQNLNHDAMYWYRQDPGQGLRLIYYSQIVNDFQKGDIAEGYSVSREKKESFPLTVTSAQKNPTAFYLCASSIRDYGELFFGEGSRLTVL.

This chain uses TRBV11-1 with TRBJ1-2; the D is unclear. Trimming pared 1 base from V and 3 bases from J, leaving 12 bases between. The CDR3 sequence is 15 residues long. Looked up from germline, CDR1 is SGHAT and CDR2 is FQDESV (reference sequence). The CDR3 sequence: CASSLGQIQDYGYTF. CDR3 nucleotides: TGTGCCAGCAGCTTAGGCCAGATTCAGGACTATGGCTACACCTTC.

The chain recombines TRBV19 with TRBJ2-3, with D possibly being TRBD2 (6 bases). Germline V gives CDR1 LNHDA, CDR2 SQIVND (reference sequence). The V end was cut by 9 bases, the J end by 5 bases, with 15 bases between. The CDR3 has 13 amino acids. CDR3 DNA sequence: TGTGCCAGCGCGGGACTCGGCGGAGATACGCAGTATTTT. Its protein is CASAGLGGDTQYF.

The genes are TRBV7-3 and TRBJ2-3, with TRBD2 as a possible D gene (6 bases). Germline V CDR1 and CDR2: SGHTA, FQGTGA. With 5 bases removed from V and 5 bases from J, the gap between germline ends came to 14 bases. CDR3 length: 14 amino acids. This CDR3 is CASSPLRRGDTQYF. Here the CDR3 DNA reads TGTGCCAGCAGCCCCCTTCGGCGGGGAGATACGCAGTATTTT.

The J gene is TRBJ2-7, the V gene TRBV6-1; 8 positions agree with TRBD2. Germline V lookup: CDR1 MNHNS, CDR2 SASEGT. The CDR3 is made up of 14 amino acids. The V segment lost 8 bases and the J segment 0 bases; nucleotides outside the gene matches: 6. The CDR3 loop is CASSELAASYEQYF. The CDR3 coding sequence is TGTGCCAGCTCCGAACTAGCGGCCTCCTACGAGCAGTACTTC.

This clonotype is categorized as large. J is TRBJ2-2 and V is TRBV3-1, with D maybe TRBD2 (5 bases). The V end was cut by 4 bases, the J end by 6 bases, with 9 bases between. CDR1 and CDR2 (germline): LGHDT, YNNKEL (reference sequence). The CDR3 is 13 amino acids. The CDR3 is CASSLEGAGELFF. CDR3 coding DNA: TGTGCCAGCAGCCTTGAGGGTGCCGGGGAGCTGTTTTTT.